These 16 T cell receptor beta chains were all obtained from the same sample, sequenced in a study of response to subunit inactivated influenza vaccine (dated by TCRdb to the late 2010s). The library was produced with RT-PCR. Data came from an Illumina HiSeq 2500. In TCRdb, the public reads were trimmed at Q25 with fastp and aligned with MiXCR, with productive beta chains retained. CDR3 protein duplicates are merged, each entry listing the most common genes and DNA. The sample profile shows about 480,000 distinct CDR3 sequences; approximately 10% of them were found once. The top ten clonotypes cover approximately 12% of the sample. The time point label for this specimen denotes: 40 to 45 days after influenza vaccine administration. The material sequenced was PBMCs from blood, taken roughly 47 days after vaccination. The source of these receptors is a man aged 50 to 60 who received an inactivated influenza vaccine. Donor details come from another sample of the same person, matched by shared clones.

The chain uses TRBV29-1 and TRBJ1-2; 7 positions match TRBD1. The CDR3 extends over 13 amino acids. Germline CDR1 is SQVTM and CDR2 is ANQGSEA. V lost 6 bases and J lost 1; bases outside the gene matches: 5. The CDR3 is CSVRRDSNYGYTF. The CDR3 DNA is TGCAGCGTCCGAAGGGACAGTAACTATGGCTACACCTTC.

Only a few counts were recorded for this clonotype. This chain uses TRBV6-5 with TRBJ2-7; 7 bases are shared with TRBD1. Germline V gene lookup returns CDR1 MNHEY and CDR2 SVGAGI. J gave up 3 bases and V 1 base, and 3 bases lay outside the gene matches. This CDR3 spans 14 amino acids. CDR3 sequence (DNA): TGTGCCAGCAGTTACTTCCGGGACAGCTACGAGCAGTACTTC. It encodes CASSYFRDSYEQYF.

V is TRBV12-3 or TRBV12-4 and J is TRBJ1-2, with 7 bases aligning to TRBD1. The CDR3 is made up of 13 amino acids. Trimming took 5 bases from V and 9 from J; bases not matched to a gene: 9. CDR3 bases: TGTGCCAGCAGTATGGGACAGCGCCTAAGCTACACCTTC. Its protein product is CASSMGQRLSYTF.

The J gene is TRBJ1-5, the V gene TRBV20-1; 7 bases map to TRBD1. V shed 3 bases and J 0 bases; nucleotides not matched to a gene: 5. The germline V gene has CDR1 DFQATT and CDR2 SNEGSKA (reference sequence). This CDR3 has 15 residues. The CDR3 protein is CSASRGQNSNQPQHF. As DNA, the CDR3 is TGCAGTGCTAGTAGGGGACAGAATAGCAATCAGCCCCAGCATTTT.

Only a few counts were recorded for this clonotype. The CDR3 DNA sequence: TGTGCCAGCGGGACAGTCCAAGAGACCCAGTACTTC. Protein product: CASGTVQETQYF. The chain employs TRBV7-9 and TRBJ2-5; 7 nucleotides line up with TRBD1. Germline trimming cut 8 bases from V and 1 base from J; bases unmatched to any gene: 1. The germline CDR1 and CDR2 sequences are SEHNR and FQNEAQ (reference sequence). The length of the CDR3 is 12 residues. The whole variable domain, filled in from reference TRBV7-9 and TRBJ2-5, reads DTGVSQNPRHKITKRGQNVTFRCDPISEHNRLYWYRQTLGQGPEFLTYFQNEAQLEKSRLLSDRFSAERPKGSFSTLEIQRTEQGDSAMYLCASGTVQETQYFGPGTRLLVL.

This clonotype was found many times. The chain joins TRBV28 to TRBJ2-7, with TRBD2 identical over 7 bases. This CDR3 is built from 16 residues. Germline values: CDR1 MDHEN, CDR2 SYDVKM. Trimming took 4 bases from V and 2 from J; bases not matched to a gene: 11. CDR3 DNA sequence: TGTGCCAGCAGTTCCCGATGGGCGGGAGCCCCCTACGAGCAGTACTTC. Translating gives CASSSRWAGAPYEQYF.

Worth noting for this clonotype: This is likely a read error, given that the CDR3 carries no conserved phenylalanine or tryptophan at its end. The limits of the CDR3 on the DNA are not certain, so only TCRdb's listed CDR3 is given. The CDR3 is CASSRDKSAPLHL. The chain carries TRBV12-3 or TRBV12-4 and TRBJ1-6; the table's D call, TRBD1, has no DNA check behind it. The CDR3 has 13 amino acids, counting both end residues.

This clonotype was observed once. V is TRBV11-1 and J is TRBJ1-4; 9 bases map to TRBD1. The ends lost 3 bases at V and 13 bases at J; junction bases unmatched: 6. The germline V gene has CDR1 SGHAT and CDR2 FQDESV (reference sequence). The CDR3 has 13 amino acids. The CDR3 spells CASSFSGTGRLFF. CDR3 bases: TGTGCCAGCAGCTTCTCCGGGACAGGGCGACTGTTTTTT.

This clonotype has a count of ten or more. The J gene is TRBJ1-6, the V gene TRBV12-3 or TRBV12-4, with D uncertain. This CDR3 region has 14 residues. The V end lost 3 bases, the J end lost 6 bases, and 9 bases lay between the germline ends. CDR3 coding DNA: TGTGCCAGCAGTTTTCAGACAAGTAATTCACCCCTCCACTTT. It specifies CASSFQTSNSPLHF.

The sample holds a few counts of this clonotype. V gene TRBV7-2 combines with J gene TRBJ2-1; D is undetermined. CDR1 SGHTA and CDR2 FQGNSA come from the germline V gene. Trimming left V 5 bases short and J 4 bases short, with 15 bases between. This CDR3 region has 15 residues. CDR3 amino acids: CASSPPLGRYNEQFF. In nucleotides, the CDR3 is TGTGCCAGCAGCCCACCCCTAGGCAGGTACAATGAGCAGTTCTTC.

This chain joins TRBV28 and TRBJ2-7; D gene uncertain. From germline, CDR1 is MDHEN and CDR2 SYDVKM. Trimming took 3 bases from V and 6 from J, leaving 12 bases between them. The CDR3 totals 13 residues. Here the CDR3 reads CASSLPWVAEQYF. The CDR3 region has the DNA TGTGCCAGCAGTTTGCCTTGGGTTGCCGAGCAGTACTTC.

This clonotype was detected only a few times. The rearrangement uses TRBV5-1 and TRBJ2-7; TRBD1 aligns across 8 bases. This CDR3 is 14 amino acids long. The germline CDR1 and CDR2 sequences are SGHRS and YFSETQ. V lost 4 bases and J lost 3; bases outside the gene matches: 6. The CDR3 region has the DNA TGCGCCAGCAGCCCCCGACAGGGGAACTACGAGCAGTACTTC. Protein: CASSPRQGNYEQYF.

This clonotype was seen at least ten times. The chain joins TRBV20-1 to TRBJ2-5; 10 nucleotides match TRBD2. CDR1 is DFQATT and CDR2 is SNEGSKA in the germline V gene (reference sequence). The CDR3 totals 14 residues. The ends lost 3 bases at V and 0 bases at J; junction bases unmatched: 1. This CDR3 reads CSASGLADQETQYF. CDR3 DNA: TGCAGTGCTAGTGGACTAGCGGACCAAGAGACCCAGTACTTC.

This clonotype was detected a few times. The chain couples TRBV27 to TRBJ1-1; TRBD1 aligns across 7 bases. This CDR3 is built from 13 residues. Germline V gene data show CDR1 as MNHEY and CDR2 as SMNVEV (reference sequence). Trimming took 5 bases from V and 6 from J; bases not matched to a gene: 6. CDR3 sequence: CASSVDRASEAFF. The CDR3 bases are TGTGCCAGCAGTGTAGACAGGGCGTCTGAAGCTTTCTTT.

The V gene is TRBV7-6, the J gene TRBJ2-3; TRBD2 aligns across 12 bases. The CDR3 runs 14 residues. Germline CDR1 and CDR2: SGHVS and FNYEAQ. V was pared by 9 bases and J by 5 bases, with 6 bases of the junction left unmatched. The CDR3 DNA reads TGTGCCAGTGCTAGCGGGGGGGCCTTAGATACGCAGTATTTT. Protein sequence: CASASGGALDTQYF.

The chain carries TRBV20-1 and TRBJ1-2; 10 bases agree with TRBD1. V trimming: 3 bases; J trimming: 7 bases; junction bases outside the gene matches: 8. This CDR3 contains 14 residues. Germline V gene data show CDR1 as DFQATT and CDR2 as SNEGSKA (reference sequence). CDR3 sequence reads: CSARPGGTGVGYTF. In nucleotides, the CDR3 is TGCAGTGCTAGGCCGGGAGGGACAGGGGTTGGCTACACCTTC.